These 32 T cell receptor beta chains were all obtained from the same sample, sequenced in a study of T cell responses to AZD1222 COVID-19 vaccine. Only in-frame clones appear in the TCRdb table, and some are missing; sequencing was by immunoSEQ multiplex PCR. The top ten clones hold approximately 4.4% of a sample with 150,000 or so clones, roughly 90% of them seen once. The sequences come from peripheral blood, collected on day 0 of AZD1222 vaccination. The receptor source for this set is an adult in good health.

There are a few counts of this clone. The chain recombines TRBV30 with TRBJ2-2, with a weak D call TRBD2 (5 bases). The CDR3 contains 12 residues. Germline CDR1 is GTSNPN and CDR2 is SVGIG (reference sequence). The V end lost 3 bases, the J end lost 6 bases, and 8 bases lay between the germline ends. The CDR3 nucleotides read TGTGCCTGGAGGCGAGGGCCCGGGGAGCTGTTTTTT. This sequence encodes CAWRRGPGELFF.

Comment on this clone: This same CDR3 is encoded by further DNA sequences in the sample. V usage is TRBV10-2 and J usage is TRBJ2-1; possible D gene TRBD1, 6 bases. V dropped 6 bases and J dropped 1 base, with 7 bases sitting between them. Germline assignment: CDR1 WSHSY and CDR2 SAAADI. The length of the CDR3 is 13 residues. The CDR3 DNA reads TGCGCCAGCAGGGACAGTTCCTACAATGAGCAGTTCTTC. This translates into CASRDSSYNEQFF.

V and J are TRBV4-2 and TRBJ2-1; TRBD2 agrees at 7 bases. CDR1 and CDR2 from the germline V gene are LGHNA and YNFKEQ. V lost 0 bases and J lost 3; bases outside the gene matches: 8. There are 17 residues in the CDR3. DNA of the CDR3: TGTGCCAGCAGCCAAGATTGGCTAGCGGAGCACTACAATGAGCAGTTCTTC. It is translated as CASSQDWLAEHYNEQFF.

This clone was found once. The chain employs TRBV28 and TRBJ2-2, with D possibly matching TRBD2 (6 bases). The CDR3 spans 15 residues. In germline, CDR1 is MDHEN, CDR2 SYDVKM. V shed 5 bases and J shed 0 bases, with 10 bases lying between them. The CDR3 DNA reads TGTGCCAGCAGTAGGGGAGGAGCGAACACCGGGGAGCTGTTTTTT. This codes for CASSRGGANTGELFF.

The rearrangement uses TRBV6-6 and TRBJ1-1; 8 positions agree with TRBD1. The V and J ends lost 7 bases and 0 bases, in that order; junction bases with no gene match: 19. The germline gives CDR1 MNHNY, CDR2 SVGAGI (reference sequence). The CDR3 spans 19 residues. CDR3 in amino acids: CASTYFPAGGVRMNTEAFF. DNA of the CDR3: TGTGCCAGCACCTACTTCCCGGCAGGGGGCGTAAGGATGAACACTGAAGCTTTCTTT.

This clone was detected once. The rearrangement joins TRBV30 to TRBJ1-2, with D possibly TRBD1 on 5 matching bases. V shed 0 bases and J shed 1 base, with 12 bases lying between them. CDR3 length: 15 residues. Germline lookup yields CDR1 GTSNPN and CDR2 SVGIG (reference sequence). CDR3 region: CAWSVRQGYNYGYTF. As DNA, the CDR3 is TGTGCCTGGAGTGTACGTCAGGGTTATAACTATGGCTACACCTTC.

This clone came up a few times. The V and J genes are TRBV7-2 and TRBJ2-7; TRBD2 matches at 7 bases. There are 15 residues in the CDR3. Trimming took 1 base from V and 4 from J; bases not matched to a gene: 7. The germline V gene encodes CDR1 SGHTA and CDR2 FQGNSA. The CDR3 sequence: CASSLEEGGPYEQYF. For the CDR3, the DNA is TGTGCCAGCAGCTTAGAAGAGGGAGGGCCTTACGAGCAGTACTTC.

V is TRBV27 and J is TRBJ1-2, with D maybe TRBD1 (6 bases). The CDR3 extends over 15 amino acids. Trimming cost V 6 bases and J 2 bases, with 16 bases left between them. CDR1 is MNHEY, CDR2 SMNVEV, per germline (reference sequence). CDR3 nucleotide sequence: TGTGCCAGCAGCCATCAGGGGATAGGAAACTATGGCTACACCTTC. Translated, it gives CASSHQGIGNYGYTF.

With respect to this clone: At the DNA level, this CDR3 is encoded by other sequences in the same sample as well. The chain employs TRBV12-3 or TRBV12-4 and TRBJ1-1; D unresolved. V was clipped by 2 bases and J by 1 base, with 2 bases between them. This CDR3 spans 12 amino acids. This chain's CDR3 is CASSLRNTEAFF. Written as DNA, the CDR3 is TGTGCCAGCAGTTTAAGGAACACTGAAGCTTTCTTT.

As for this clone: The same CDR3 arises from other DNA sequences in this sample as well. The chain joins TRBV18 to TRBJ1-4; D is unclear. The CDR3 is made up of 12 amino acids. In germline, CDR1 is KGHSH, CDR2 LQKENI. V shed 3 bases and J shed 4 bases, with 3 bases lying between them. CDR3 region: CASSPNNEKLFF. CDR3 in DNA: TGTGCCAGCTCACCGAATAATGAAAAACTGTTTTTT.

Sample share makes this clone medium-sized (0.01 to 0.1%). V gene TRBV3-1 (or the pseudogene TRBV3-2) combines with J gene TRBJ2-3; no definite D call. The CDR3 spans 16 residues. V gave up 0 bases and J gave up 0 bases, with 10 bases separating them. Germline values: CDR1 LGHDT, CDR2 YNNKEL (reference sequence). The CDR3 here is CASSQDYGYSTDTQYF. DNA for the CDR3: TGTGCCAGCAGCCAAGATTACGGCTACAGCACAGATACGCAGTATTTT.

This clone appeared once. The chain is built from TRBV7-8 and TRBJ2-1; 10 bases agree with TRBD1. This CDR3 contains 20 residues. Germline V gene data show CDR1 as SGHVS and CDR2 as FQNEAQ. J was trimmed by 10 bases and V by 5 bases; bases with no gene match: 26. This CDR3 reads CASSPGTGEGREGPGSEQFF. The CDR3 region has the DNA TGTGCCAGCAGCCCCGGGACAGGGGAGGGACGGGAGGGCCCAGGGTCGGAGCAGTTCTTC.

The gene calls are TRBV2 and TRBJ1-5; 8 nucleotides align to TRBD1. CDR1 is SNHLY and CDR2 is FYNNEI in the germline V gene. After removal of 7 bases from V and 6 bases from J, the junction contained 14 bases not matched to a gene. The CDR3 runs 16 residues. CDR3 residues: CASNHPGKQGAQPQHF. The CDR3 nucleotides are TGTGCCAGCAACCACCCCGGAAAGCAGGGGGCTCAGCCCCAGCATTTT.

The V and J genes are TRBV2 and TRBJ1-4, with a tentative D call TRBD1 (5 bases). V dropped 6 bases and J dropped 8 bases, with 16 bases sitting between them. CDR1 and CDR2 (germline): SNHLY, FYNNEI. The CDR3 runs to 14 residues. The CDR3, as DNA: TGTGCCAGCAGCCTGGGGGTGTGGAGGGAAAAACTGTTTTTT. This translates into CASSLGVWREKLFF.

Here the CDR3 reads CASSRPDYGYTF. Written as DNA, the CDR3 is TGCGCCAGCAGCAGGCCTGACTATGGCTACACCTTC. The V gene is TRBV5-1, the J gene TRBJ1-2; D call uncertain. Germline V gives CDR1 SGHRS, CDR2 YFSETQ. Trimming removed 4 bases at V and 3 bases at J, with 7 bases between. The CDR3 has 12 residues. The full variable domain, its missing parts supplied by reference TRBV5-1 and TRBJ1-2, is KAGVTQTPRYLIKTRGQQVTLSCSPISGHRSVSWYQQTPGQGLQFLFEYFSETQRNKGNFPGRFSGRQFSNSRSEMNVSTLELGDSALYLCASSRPDYGYTFGSGTRLTVV.

This CDR3 is CASSRLGGTTPGAGELFF. The CDR3 nucleotides read TGTGCCAGCAGTCGGTTAGGGGGGACTACCCCAGGTGCCGGGGAGCTGTTTTTT. J is TRBJ2-2 and V is TRBV2, with D perhaps TRBD2 (7 bases). Germline loops: CDR1 SNHLY, CDR2 FYNNEI. The CDR3 has 18 amino acids. The V and J ends lost 5 bases and 6 bases respectively, with 25 bases between them.

For the CDR3, the DNA is TGTGCCAGCAGACCCCGACAGGGATGGGAGCAGTACTTC. It specifies CASRPRQGWEQYF. This chain uses TRBV27 with TRBJ2-7; 7 bases match TRBD1. The CDR3 totals 13 residues. Germline values: CDR1 MNHEY, CDR2 SMNVEV (reference sequence). After removal of 6 bases from V and 7 bases from J, the junction contained 9 bases not matched to a gene.

The chain uses TRBV7-3 and TRBJ2-4, with 10 bases that match TRBD1. This CDR3 contains 16 residues. J lost 0 bases, V lost 3 bases, and 2 bases had no gene match. Germline CDR1 reads SGHTA; CDR2 reads FQGTGA. The CDR3 protein is CASSFGQGGAKNIQYF. The CDR3 nucleotides are TGTGCCAGCAGCTTCGGACAGGGGGGAGCCAAAAACATTCAGTACTTC. Looking up the rest from reference TRBV7-3 and TRBJ2-4 gives the full variable domain: GAGVSQTPSNKVTEKGKYVELRCDPISGHTALYWYRQSLGQGPEFLIYFQGTGAADDSGLPNDRFFAVRPEGSVSTLKIQRTERGDSAVYLCASSFGQGGAKNIQYFGAGTRLSVL.

This clone was seen only once. The CDR3 loop is CASSPGLDTNTGELFF. The CDR3 DNA is TGTGCCAGCAGCCCGGGTCTGGACACGAACACCGGGGAGCTGTTTTTT. V gene TRBV4-2 combines with J gene TRBJ2-2, with D tentatively TRBD1 (5 bases). This CDR3 is 16 amino acids long. V lost 4 bases and J lost 0, with 12 bases in between. CDR1 and CDR2 (germline): LGHNA, YNFKEQ.

The genes are TRBV5-5 and TRBJ1-6; D remains ambiguous. Trimming took 0 bases from V and 11 from J, leaving 6 bases between them. Germline V gives CDR1 SGHKS, CDR2 YYEKEE (reference sequence). This CDR3 contains 12 residues. CDR3 loop: CASSLGRPPLHF. The CDR3 coding sequence is TGTGCCAGCAGCTTGGGTCGCCCACCCCTCCACTTT.

This chain joins TRBV28 and TRBJ2-1; 8 bases are a match to TRBD2. The V gene's germline CDR1 is MDHEN and CDR2 SYDVKM. The V segment lost 6 bases and the J segment 3 bases; nucleotides outside the gene matches: 4. The CDR3 is made up of 14 amino acids. Here the CDR3 DNA reads TGTGCCAGCAGGACCGGGACTAGCTACAATGAGCAGTTCTTC. Its translation: CASRTGTSYNEQFF.

The V gene is TRBV10-2, the J gene TRBJ2-7; TRBD1 matches 7 bases. Germline values: CDR1 WSHSY, CDR2 SAAADI. V lost 5 bases to trimming and J lost 3 bases; unmatched junction nucleotides: 16. The CDR3 totals 17 residues. The CDR3 bases are TGCGCCAGCAGTCGAGAGGCTCTTTGGGGGACAGTCTACGAGCAGTACTTC. Protein sequence: CASSREALWGTVYEQYF.

The V call is TRBV9, the J call TRBJ1-2; 7 bases align to TRBD1. After removal of 3 bases from V and 5 bases from J, the junction contained 7 bases not matched to a gene. Germline CDR1 is SGDLS and CDR2 is YYNGEE. This CDR3 comprises 14 residues. The CDR3 DNA reads TGTGCCAGCAGCGGACGGACAGGACAATATGGCTACACCTTC. Translating it yields CASSGRTGQYGYTF.

The rearrangement links TRBV28 to TRBJ1-1; D might be TRBD1 (5 bases). Germline loops: CDR1 MDHEN, CDR2 SYDVKM. The V end was cut by 3 bases, the J end by 5 bases, with 16 bases between. CDR3 length: 15 residues. The CDR3 region is CASSFLTGLGTEAFF. The CDR3 DNA reads as TGTGCCAGCAGTTTCCTAACGGGACTAGGGACTGAAGCTTTCTTT.

The CDR3 sequence is CAWGAGAANQPQHF. For the CDR3, the DNA is TGTGCCTGGGGAGCCGGGGCGGCAAATCAGCCCCAGCATTTT. J is TRBJ1-5 and V is TRBV30; D is possibly TRBD1 (5 bases). The germline CDR1 and CDR2 sequences are GTSNPN and SVGIG (reference sequence). There are 14 residues in the CDR3. V was shortened by 5 bases and J by 4 bases, with 15 bases between the two germline ends.

The chain couples TRBV11-3 to TRBJ2-1; D ambiguous. The CDR3 is made up of 14 amino acids. V was clipped by 1 base and J by 3 bases, with 7 bases between them. The germline gives CDR1 SGHNT, CDR2 YENEEA. Here the CDR3 DNA reads TGTGCCAGCAGCTTAGCTCGCAACTACAATGAGCAGTTCTTC. Encoded protein: CASSLARNYNEQFF.

This clone was seen only a few times. The chain couples TRBV18 to TRBJ2-7; TRBD2 might be the D (5 bases). Trimming took 1 base from V and 2 from J, leaving 12 bases between them. Germline V gives CDR1 KGHSH, CDR2 LQKENI. This CDR3 has 15 amino acids. The CDR3 nucleotides read TGTGCCAGCTCACCACTACGGACTTTTACCTACGAGCAGTACTTC. Its translation: CASSPLRTFTYEQYF.

This chain connects TRBV6-5 to TRBJ2-5; D may be TRBD2 (5 bases). This CDR3 spans 13 amino acids. V was cut by 5 bases and J by 1 base, with 8 bases left in between. Germline V gene data show CDR1 as MNHEY and CDR2 as SVGAGI. CDR3 nucleotide sequence: TGTGCCAGCAGTCAGGACTTCCAAGAGACCCAGTACTTC. Translated: CASSQDFQETQYF.

Written as DNA, the CDR3 is TGTGCCAGCAGCTTAGCGGGAGCGAACACTGAAGCTTTCTTT. Its protein product is CASSLAGANTEAFF. This rearrangement joins TRBV7-2 to TRBJ1-1; no clear D. There are 14 residues in the CDR3. Germline CDR1 SGHTA, CDR2 FQGNSA. V lost 0 bases and J lost 1, with 6 bases in between.

The chain carries TRBV7-8 and TRBJ1-5; 12 bases are shared with TRBD1. J was trimmed by 7 bases and V by 5 bases; bases with no gene match: 6. The CDR3 extends over 15 amino acids. Germline loops: CDR1 SGHVS, CDR2 FQNEAQ. CDR3: CASSRGTGGDQPQHF. The DNA of the CDR3 is TGTGCCAGCAGCCGCGGGACAGGGGGCGACCAGCCCCAGCATTTT.

In this sample, this clone turned up a few times. This chain connects TRBV5-4 to TRBJ2-7, with 8 bases identical to TRBD2. CDR3 length: 15 residues. V shed 2 bases, J shed 0 bases, and the junction held 4 bases outside the gene matches. Germline CDR1 reads SGHNT; CDR2 reads YYREEE (reference sequence). CDR3 sequence (DNA): TGTGCCAGCAGCTTACGCGGGGGGAGCTCCTACGAGCAGTACTTC. Its translation is CASSLRGGSSYEQYF.

In its sample, this clone was seen once. CDR3: CATSDRTGGAGADKETQYF. CDR3 sequence (DNA): TGTGCCACCAGTGATCGGACAGGGGGCGCAGGAGCGGACAAAGAGACCCAGTACTTC. V gene TRBV24-1 combines with J gene TRBJ2-5, with TRBD1 matching 11 bases. CDR3 length: 19 amino acids. The junction had 14 bases not matched to a gene; V was cut back by 3 bases and J by 3 bases. Per germline, CDR1 KGHDR and CDR2 SFDVKD.